This TCR beta chain was captured in a study of tumor-infiltrating lymphocytes in primary liver carcinoma. The overall study: Among the tumors, stages were T1-T3 N0M0 and sizes roughly 4 to 10 cm. Tissue type made little difference to sample yields of roughly 3.5 to 7.5 million productive TCRbeta reads.

The study extracted blood RNA from unsorted whole blood and also extracted germline DNA. The V gene lost 5 bases and the J gene lost 7 bases, with 12 bases spanning the gap. The CDR3 covers 12 residues. CDR1 and CDR2 from the germline V gene are MNHEY and SVGEGT. Turning to this clonotype: This may be a read error, as it is one base from a much larger clone.

TCR beta cDNA was reverse-transcribed from about 550 ng of total RNA. The reaction used a constant-region primer and ProtoScript II reverse transcriptase. Three nested multiplex PCR rounds, a slightly modified ARM-PCR, produced the libraries for TCR beta. The first two PCR rounds, roughly 9 cycles each, used TRBV1-TRBV30 forward primers and a C-beta reverse primer. TCRdb re-called the multiplex PCR reads with MiXCR, one entry per CDR3 protein. The sample records fewer than 350,000 distinct CDR3 sequences, approximately 65% being singletons. The receptor was isolated from a man between 35 and 55 years old with primary liver carcinoma and hepatitis B virus infection. The chain couples TRBV6-2 or TRBV6-3 to TRBJ2-7; D is uncertain. Specimen: peripheral blood. The CDR3: CASSQTGGEQYF. The CDR3 region has the DNA TGTGCCAGCAGTCAAACTGGCGGAGAGCAGTACTTC.